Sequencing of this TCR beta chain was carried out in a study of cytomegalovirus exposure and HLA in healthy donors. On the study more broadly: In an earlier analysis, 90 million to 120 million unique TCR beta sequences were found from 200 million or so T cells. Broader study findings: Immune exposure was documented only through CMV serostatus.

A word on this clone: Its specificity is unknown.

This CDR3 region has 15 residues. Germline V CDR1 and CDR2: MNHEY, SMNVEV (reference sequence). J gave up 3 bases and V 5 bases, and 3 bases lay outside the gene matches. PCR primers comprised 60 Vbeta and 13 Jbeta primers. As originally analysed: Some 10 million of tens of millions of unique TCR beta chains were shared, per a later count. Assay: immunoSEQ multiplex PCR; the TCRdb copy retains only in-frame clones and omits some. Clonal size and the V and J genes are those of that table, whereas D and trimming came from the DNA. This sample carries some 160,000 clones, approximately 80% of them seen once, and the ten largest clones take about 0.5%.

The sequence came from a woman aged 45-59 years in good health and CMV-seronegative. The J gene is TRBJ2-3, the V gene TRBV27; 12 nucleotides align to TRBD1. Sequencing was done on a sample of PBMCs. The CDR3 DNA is TGTGCCAGCAGTCCGGGACAGGGGGCGACAGATACGCAGTATTTT. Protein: CASSPGQGATDTQYF.